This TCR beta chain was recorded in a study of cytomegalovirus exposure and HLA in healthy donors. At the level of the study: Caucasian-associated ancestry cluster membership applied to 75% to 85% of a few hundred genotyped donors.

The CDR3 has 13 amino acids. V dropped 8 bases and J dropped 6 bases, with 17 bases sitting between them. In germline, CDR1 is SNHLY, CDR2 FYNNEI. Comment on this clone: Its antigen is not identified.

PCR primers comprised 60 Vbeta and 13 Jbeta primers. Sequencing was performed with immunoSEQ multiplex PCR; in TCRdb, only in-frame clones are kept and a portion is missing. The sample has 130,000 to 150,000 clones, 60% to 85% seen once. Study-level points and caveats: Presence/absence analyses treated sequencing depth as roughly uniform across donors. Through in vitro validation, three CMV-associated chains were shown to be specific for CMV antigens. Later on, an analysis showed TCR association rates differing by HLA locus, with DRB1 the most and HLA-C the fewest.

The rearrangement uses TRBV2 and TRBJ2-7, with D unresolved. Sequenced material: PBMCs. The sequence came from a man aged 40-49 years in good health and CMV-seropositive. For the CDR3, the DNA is TGTGCCAGCTCGGAGAGTTTCGACTCCGAGCAGTACTTC. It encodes CASSESFDSEQYF. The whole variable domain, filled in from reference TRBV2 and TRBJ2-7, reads EPEVTQTPSHQVTQMGQEVILRCVPISNHLYFYWYRQILGQKVEFLVSFYNNEISEKSEIFDDQFSVERPDGSNFTLKIRSTKLEDSAMYFCASSESFDSEQYFGPGTRLTVT.